The clone carrying this T cell receptor (beta chain) came up once. The CDR3 sequence is 11 residues long. Authors' data handling: Cell counts per sample came from amplifying reference gene primers. Clones were read by immunoSEQ multiplex PCR, and TCRdb kept only the in-frame ones, dropping some. For V, J and clone size, that table is used; D and trimming come from the DNA. The sample has a few hundred thousand clones, around 82% seen once. This entry is derived from a study of blood T cell repertoires in COVID-19. Overall study context: The United States, Italy and Spain were the sources of the acute and convalescent COVID-19 samples. T cells, B-cell-depleted T cells, or PBMCs provided the cDNA or gDNA that served as material.

The chain has TRBV21-1 and TRBJ1-1; TRBD1 was called by the table and not checked on the DNA. TRBV21-1 is a listed pseudogene. The sample comprised peripheral blood. This receptor was identified in a man aged 50 to 60 with active or convalescent COVID-19. CDR3 sequence reads: CASSTGHGAFF. The CDR3 DNA sequence: TGTGCCAGCAGCACTGGACATGGAGCTTTCTTT.